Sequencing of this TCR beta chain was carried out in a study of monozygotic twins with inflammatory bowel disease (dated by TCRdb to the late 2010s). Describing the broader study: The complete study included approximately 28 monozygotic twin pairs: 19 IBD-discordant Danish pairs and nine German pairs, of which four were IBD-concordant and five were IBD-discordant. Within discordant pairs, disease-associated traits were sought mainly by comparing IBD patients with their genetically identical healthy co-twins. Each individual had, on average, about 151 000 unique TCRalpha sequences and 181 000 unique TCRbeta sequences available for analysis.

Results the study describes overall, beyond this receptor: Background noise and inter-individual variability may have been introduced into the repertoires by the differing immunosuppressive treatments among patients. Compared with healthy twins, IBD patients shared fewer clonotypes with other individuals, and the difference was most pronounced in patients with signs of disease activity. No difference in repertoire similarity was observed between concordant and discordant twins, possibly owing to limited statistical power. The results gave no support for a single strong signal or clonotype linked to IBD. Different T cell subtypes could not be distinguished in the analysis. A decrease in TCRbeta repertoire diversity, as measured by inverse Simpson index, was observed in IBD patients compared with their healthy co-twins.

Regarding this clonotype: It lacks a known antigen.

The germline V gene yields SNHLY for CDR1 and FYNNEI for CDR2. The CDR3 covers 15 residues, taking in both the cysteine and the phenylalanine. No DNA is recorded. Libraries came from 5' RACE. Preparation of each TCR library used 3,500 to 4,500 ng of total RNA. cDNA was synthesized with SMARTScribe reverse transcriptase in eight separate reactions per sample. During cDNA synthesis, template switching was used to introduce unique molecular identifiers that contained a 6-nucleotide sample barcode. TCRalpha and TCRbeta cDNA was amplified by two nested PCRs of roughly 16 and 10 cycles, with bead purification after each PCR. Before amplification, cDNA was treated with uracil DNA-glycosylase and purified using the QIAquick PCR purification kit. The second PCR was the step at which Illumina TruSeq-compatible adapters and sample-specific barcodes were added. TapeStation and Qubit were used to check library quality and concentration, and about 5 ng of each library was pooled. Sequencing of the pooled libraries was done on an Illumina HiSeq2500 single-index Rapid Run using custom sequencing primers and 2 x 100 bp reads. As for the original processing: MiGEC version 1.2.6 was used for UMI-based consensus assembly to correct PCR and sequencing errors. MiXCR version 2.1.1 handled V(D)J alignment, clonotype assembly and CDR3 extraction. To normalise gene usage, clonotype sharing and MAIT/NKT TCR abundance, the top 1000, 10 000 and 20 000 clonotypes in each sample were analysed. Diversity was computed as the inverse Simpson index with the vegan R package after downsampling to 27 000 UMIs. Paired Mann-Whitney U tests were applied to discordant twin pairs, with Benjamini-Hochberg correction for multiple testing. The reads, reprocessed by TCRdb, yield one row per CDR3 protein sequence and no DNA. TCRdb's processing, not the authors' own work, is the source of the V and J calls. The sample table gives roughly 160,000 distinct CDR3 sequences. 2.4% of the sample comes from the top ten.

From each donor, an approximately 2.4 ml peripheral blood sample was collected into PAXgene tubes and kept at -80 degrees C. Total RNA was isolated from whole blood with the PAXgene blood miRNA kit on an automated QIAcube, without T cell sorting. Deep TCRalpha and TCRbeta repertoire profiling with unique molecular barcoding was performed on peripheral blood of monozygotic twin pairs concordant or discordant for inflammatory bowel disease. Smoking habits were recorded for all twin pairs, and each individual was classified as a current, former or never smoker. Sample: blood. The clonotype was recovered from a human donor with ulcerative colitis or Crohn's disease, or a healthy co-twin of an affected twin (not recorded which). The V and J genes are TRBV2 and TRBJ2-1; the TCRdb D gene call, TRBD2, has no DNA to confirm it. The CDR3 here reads CASSGTSGSHNEQFF.